A selection of T cell receptor beta chains follows, all from one sample in a study of control samples from healthy donors and cancer patients. Libraries were prepared by immunoSEQ multiplex PCR; TCRdb keeps only in-frame clonotypes and omits some of them. The sample consists of approximately 170,000 clones, 90% of them appearing once. The sequenced material came from blood. The receptor set was obtained from a woman between 50 and 59 years old in good health. Each CDR3 is given without its conserved first and last residue.

v_call	j_call	cdr3_aa
TRBV19	TRBJ2-2	ASRFALNTGELF
TRBV4-2	TRBJ2-7	ASSQEGDQTYEQY
TRBV18	TRBJ1-1	ASSPRTGSEAF
TRBV5-1	TRBJ2-7	ASSLELSMYEQY
TRBV3-1/TRBV3-2	TRBJ1-1	ASSQDFTEAF
TRBV5-4	TRBJ2-5	ASSGTSGIGGETQY
TRBV6-5	TRBJ1-2	ASTEGTARGYT
TRBV5-1	TRBJ2-2	ASSPLSSRAGELF
TRBV6-1	TRBJ2-1	ASSEIALNYNEQF
TRBV5-1	TRBJ2-5	ASSSSGQGWETQY
TRBV28	TRBJ1-5	ASIDRAHQPQH
TRBV18	TRBJ2-2	ASSPQRRQNTGELF
TRBV7-9	TRBJ2-7	ASSLQGGEQY
TRBV5-8	TRBJ1-5	ASRHRDRDPQPQH
TRBV30	TRBJ1-5	AWGDGYNQPQH
TRBV5-1	TRBJ1-1	ASSLGGSHTEAF
TRBV11-1	TRBJ2-7	ASSPDPRNEQY
TRBV2	TRBJ2-7	ASRRTTYFYEQY
TRBV7-8	TRBJ2-5	ATSYFAWQETQY
TRBV9	TRBJ1-5	AGNPTGGQGQPQH
TRBV3-1/TRBV3-2	TRBJ1-1	ASSQESVSEAF
TRBV9	TRBJ2-7	ASSVDPRTTGGYEQY
TRBV28	TRBJ1-2	ASSLPDRGLGYT
TRBV20-1	TRBJ1-2	SASPGVPYGYT
TRBV5-4	TRBJ1-3	ASSLGGTEGNTIY
TRBV5-1	TRBJ2-1	ASSPGVSSYNEQF
TRBV11-2	TRBJ1-1	ASSLSTGPTVEAF
TRBV5-4	TRBJ1-4	ASSMTGVKLF
TRBV13	TRBJ2-5	ASSQRTVQETQY
TRBV4-3	TRBJ1-5	ASSQDLRGIGNQPQH
TRBV7-2	TRBJ2-5	ASSGAGVETQY
TRBV29-1	TRBJ1-4	SVSSNEKLF
TRBV14	TRBJ2-7	ASSQVRTQY
TRBV29-1	TRBJ2-2	SVEILNTGELF
TRBV6-4	TRBJ1-1	ASSPAPGNTEAF
TRBV7-2	TRBJ1-6	ASTRQGAESSPLH
TRBV27	TRBJ1-6	ASSLATGGSTAPLH
TRBV28	TRBJ1-1	ASSFRRNTEAF
TRBV7-9	TRBJ2-5	ASSLGVGYPNQETQY
TRBV30	TRBJ2-2	AWNTVFIGELF
TRBV29-1	TRBJ1-3	SVTSGTTGNTIY
TRBV11-3	TRBJ2-2	ASSPRSLGELF
TRBV5-6	TRBJ2-1	ASWDGGNEQF
TRBV7-8	TRBJ1-1	ASSSRTGALSAINTEAF
TRBV7-9	TRBJ2-7	ASSPGRDPSYEQY
TRBV3-1/TRBV3-2	TRBJ1-2	ASSPDWGYT
TRBV4-2	TRBJ1-2	ASSQDRGHGGYGYT
TRBV6-6	TRBJ1-5	ASSPQGGDQPQH
TRBV7-7	TRBJ2-1	ASSLVDGALNEQF
TRBV4-1	TRBJ2-3	ASSPSGDSGKTDTQY
TRBV11-2	TRBJ1-6	ASSLDGQGIGNSPLH
TRBV10-3	TRBJ2-2	AISARRVGGSNTGELF
TRBV5-6	TRBJ1-3	ASSSDSSSGNTIY
TRBV5-1	TRBJ2-2	ASSWTGTRARRGGELF
TRBV9	TRBJ2-1	ASSDGTGGWFEQF